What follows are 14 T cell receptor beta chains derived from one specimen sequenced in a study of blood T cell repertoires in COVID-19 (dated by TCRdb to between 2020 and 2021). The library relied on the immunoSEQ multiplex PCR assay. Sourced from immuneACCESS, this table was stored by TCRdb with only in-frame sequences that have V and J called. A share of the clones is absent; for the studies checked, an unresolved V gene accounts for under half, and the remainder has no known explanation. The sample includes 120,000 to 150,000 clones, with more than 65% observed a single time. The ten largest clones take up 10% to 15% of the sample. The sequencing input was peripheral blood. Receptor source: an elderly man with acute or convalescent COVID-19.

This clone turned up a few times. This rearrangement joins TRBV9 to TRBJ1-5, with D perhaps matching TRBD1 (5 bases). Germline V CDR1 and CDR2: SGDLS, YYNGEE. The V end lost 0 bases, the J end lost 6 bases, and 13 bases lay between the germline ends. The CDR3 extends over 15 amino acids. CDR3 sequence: CASSVGGEPFQPQHF. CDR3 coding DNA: TGTGCCAGCAGCGTAGGGGGGGAACCATTTCAGCCCCAGCATTTT.

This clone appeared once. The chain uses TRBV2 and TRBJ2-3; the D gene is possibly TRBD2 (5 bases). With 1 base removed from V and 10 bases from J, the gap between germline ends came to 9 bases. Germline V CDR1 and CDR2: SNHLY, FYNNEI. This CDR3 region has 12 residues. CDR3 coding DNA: TGTGCCAGCAGTGAAGACGGGGTGGCGCAGTATTTT. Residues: CASSEDGVAQYF. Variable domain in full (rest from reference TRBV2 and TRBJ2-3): EPEVTQTPSHQVTQMGQEVILRCVPISNHLYFYWYRQILGQKVEFLVSFYNNEISEKSEIFDDQFSVERPDGSNFTLKIRSTKLEDSAMYFCASSEDGVAQYFGPGTRLTVL.

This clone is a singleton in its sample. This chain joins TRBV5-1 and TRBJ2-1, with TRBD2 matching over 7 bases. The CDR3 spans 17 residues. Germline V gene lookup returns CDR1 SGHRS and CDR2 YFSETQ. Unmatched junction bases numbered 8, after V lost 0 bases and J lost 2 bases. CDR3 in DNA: TGCGCCAGCAGCTTGGAGGCTAGCGGAAAAACCTACAATGAGCAGTTCTTC. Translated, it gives CASSLEASGKTYNEQFF.

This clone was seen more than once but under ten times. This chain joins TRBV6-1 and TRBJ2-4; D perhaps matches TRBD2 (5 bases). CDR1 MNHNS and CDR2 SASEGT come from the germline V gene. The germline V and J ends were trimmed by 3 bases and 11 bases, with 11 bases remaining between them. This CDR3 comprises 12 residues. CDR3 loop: CASSDEMGVQYF. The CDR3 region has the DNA TGTGCCAGCAGTGATGAGATGGGAGTTCAGTACTTC.

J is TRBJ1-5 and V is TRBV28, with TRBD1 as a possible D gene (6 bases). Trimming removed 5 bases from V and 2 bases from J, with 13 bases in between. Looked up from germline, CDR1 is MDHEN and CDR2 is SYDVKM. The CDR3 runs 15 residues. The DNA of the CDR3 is TGTGCCAGCAGTCTTACAGGGAGTGGCAATCAGCCCCAGCATTTT. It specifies CASSLTGSGNQPQHF. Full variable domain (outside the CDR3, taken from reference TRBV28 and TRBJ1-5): DVKVTQSSRYLVKRTGEKVFLECVQDMDHENMFWYRQDPGLGLRLIYFSYDVKMKEKGDIPEGYSVSREKKERFSLILESASTNQTSMYLCASSLTGSGNQPQHFGDGTRLSIL.

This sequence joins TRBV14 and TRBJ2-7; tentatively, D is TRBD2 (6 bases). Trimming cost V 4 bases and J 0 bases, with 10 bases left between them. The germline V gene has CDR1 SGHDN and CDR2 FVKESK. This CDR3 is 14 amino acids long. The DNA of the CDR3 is TGTGCCAGCAGCCTCCTGGGGGGCTCCTACGAGCAGTACTTC. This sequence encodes CASSLLGGSYEQYF.

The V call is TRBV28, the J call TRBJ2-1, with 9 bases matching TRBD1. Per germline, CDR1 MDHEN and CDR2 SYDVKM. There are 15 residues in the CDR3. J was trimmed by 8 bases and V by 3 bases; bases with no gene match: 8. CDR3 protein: CASSFQGQGGYEQFF. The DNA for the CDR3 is TGTGCCAGCAGTTTTCAGGGACAGGGAGGCTATGAGCAGTTCTTC.

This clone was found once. The CDR3 DNA is TGTGCCAGCAGCGGACGACAGGGATACACAGATACGCAGTATTTT. Amino acid sequence: CASSGRQGYTDTQYF. The rearrangement uses TRBV11-2 and TRBJ2-3, with 7 bases lining up with TRBD1. The junction had 7 bases not matched to a gene; V was cut back by 5 bases and J by 2 bases. Germline CDR1 reads SGHAT; CDR2 reads FQNNGV. The CDR3 is made up of 15 amino acids.

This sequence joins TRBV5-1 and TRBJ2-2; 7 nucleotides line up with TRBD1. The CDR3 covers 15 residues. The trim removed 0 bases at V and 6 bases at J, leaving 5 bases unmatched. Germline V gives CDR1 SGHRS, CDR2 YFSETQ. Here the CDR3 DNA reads TGCGCCAGCAGCTTGGCCCCGGACAGGTCCGGGGAGCTGTTTTTT. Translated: CASSLAPDRSGELFF.

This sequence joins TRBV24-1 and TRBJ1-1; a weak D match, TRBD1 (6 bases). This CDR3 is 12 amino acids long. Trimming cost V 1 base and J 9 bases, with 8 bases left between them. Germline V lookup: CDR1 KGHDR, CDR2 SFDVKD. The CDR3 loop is CATSDFGQQAFF. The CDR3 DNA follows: TGTGCCACCAGTGATTTTGGACAGCAAGCTTTCTTT.

In nucleotides, the CDR3 is TGTGCCAGCAATTCTCGAGCCACAGATACGCAGTATTTT. Amino acids: CASNSRATDTQYF. This chain connects TRBV5-8 to TRBJ2-3; D uncertain. Germline V gene sequence: CDR1 SGHTS, CDR2 YDEGEE. This CDR3 spans 13 amino acids. Deletions cut 6 bases from V and 2 bases from J, with 10 bases between. Variable domain in full (rest from reference TRBV5-8 and TRBJ2-3): EAGVTQSPTHLIKTRGQQATLRCSPISGHTSVYWYQQALGLGLQFLLWYDEGEERNRGNFPPRFSGRQFPNYSSELNVNALELEDSALYLCASNSRATDTQYFGPGTRLTVL.

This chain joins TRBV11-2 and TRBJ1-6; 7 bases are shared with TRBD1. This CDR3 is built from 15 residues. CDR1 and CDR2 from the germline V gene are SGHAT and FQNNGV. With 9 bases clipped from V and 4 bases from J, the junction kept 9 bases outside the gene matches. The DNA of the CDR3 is TGTGCCAGTAGCCTACGGGGACAGTATAATTCACCCCTCCACTTT. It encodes CASSLRGQYNSPLHF.

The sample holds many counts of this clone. The CDR3 DNA sequence: TGCGCCAGCAGCCAAGATTCCAGCGGGAGCTCCTACGAGCAGTACTTC. Translation gives CASSQDSSGSSYEQYF. J is TRBJ2-7 and V is TRBV4-1; TRBD2 matches at 8 bases. Trimming removed 0 bases from V and 0 bases from J; junction bases left unmatched: 4. CDR3 size: 16 residues. CDR1 is MGHRA and CDR2 is YSYEKL in the germline V gene.

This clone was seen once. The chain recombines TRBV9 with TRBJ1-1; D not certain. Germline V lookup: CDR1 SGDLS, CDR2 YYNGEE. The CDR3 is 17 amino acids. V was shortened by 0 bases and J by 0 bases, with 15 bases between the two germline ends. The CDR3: CASSVDAHPTLNTEAFF. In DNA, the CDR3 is TGTGCCAGCAGCGTAGATGCACACCCAACCTTGAACACTGAAGCTTTCTTT.